One sample yielded the 32 T cell receptor beta chains listed below, sequenced in a study of blood T cell repertoires in COVID-19. This table comes from immunoSEQ multiplex PCR, and its TCRdb copy is limited to in-frame clones, with some not included. The sample carries just over 650,000 clones, 85% to 90% recorded once. Sequencing was done on a sample of peripheral blood. Receptors were obtained from a woman aged 18-30 years with acute or convalescent COVID-19.

The chain has TRBV11-1 and TRBJ2-3; 16 bases map to TRBD2. V dropped 3 bases and J dropped 14; count of bases not matched to a gene: 5. The CDR3 totals 14 residues. Per the germline V gene, CDR1 is SGHAT and CDR2 is FQDESV (reference sequence). The CDR3 loop is CASSLGLAGGSAYF. DNA of the CDR3: TGTGCCAGCAGCTTGGGACTAGCGGGGGGGTCGGCGTATTTT.

The V and J genes are TRBV11-2 and TRBJ1-4; a weak D match, TRBD1 (6 bases). Looked up from germline, CDR1 is SGHAT and CDR2 is FQNNGV. The CDR3 has 14 residues. Trimming cost V 3 bases and J 7 bases, with 12 bases left between them. Here the CDR3 DNA reads TGTGCCAGCAGCTTTCCAGGGGAGGGTGAAAAACTGTTTTTT. Protein: CASSFPGEGEKLFF.

This clone was observed once. CDR3 residues: CASTQGNPGNTIYF. Here the CDR3 DNA reads TGTGCCAGCACGCAGGGTAATCCTGGAAACACCATATATTTT. The rearrangement uses TRBV3-1 (or the pseudogene TRBV3-2) and TRBJ1-3; TRBD1 might be the D (5 bases). Trimming removed 7 bases at V and 2 bases at J, with 12 bases between. The CDR3 is made up of 14 amino acids. Germline V gene lookup returns CDR1 LGHDT and CDR2 YNNKEL (reference sequence).

Here the CDR3 DNA reads TGTGCCAGCAGTGCCCAGGGGAATTGGGATACGCAGTATTTT. Its translation: CASSAQGNWDTQYF. The gene calls are TRBV2 and TRBJ2-3; maybe TRBD1 (6 bases). The V end lost 4 bases, the J end lost 6 bases, and 14 bases lay between the germline ends. The CDR3 is 14 amino acids. The germline gives CDR1 SNHLY, CDR2 FYNNEI. The entire variable domain, with the rest obtained from reference TRBV2 and TRBJ2-3, is as follows: EPEVTQTPSHQVTQMGQEVILRCVPISNHLYFYWYRQILGQKVEFLVSFYNNEISEKSEIFDDQFSVERPDGSNFTLKIRSTKLEDSAMYFCASSAQGNWDTQYFGPGTRLTVL.

V usage is TRBV21-1 and J usage is TRBJ1-3; TRBD1 reflects the table's D call only, with no check against the DNA. TRBV21-1 is a pseudogene segment. CDR3 size: 12 residues. The CDR3 protein is CATPGFGNTIYF. The CDR3 DNA sequence: TGTGCCACCCCAGGGTTTGGAAACACCATATATTTT.

This rearrangement joins TRBV5-6 to TRBJ1-2; D unclear. This CDR3 spans 15 amino acids. Trimming took off 1 base at V and 2 bases at J, with 12 bases between the two ends. Germline V gene lookup returns CDR1 SGHDT and CDR2 YYEEEE. CDR3 in DNA: TGTGCCAGCAGCTTGAAAGGTCTGAGGAACTATGGCTACACCTTC. This encodes CASSLKGLRNYGYTF. Based on the CDR3 plus reference TRBV5-6 and TRBJ1-2, the full variable domain is DAGVTQSPTHLIKTRGQQVTLRCSPKSGHDTVSWYQQALGQGPQFIFQYYEEEERQRGNFPDRFSGHQFPNYSSELNVNALLLGDSALYLCASSLKGLRNYGYTFGSGTRLTVV.

The chain carries TRBV29-1 and TRBJ1-2; no clear D. The CDR3 runs to 12 residues. Germline lookup yields CDR1 SQVTM and CDR2 ANQGSEA. Trimming pared 4 bases from V and 0 bases from J, leaving 6 bases between. CDR3 nucleotides: TGCAGCGTTGCCCCCACTAACTATGGCTACACCTTC. This translates into CSVAPTNYGYTF.

The chain combines TRBV11-2 with TRBJ1-1, with 7 bases identical to TRBD1. Trimming took 2 bases from V and 8 from J; bases not matched to a gene: 5. This CDR3 comprises 13 residues. Germline V gives CDR1 SGHAT, CDR2 FQNNGV. CDR3 amino acids: CASSLTGQREAFF. The CDR3 region has the DNA TGTGCCAGCAGCTTAACGGGACAGAGGGAAGCTTTCTTT.

The rearrangement uses TRBV7-6 and TRBJ1-3; a possible D gene is TRBD1 (5 bases). Germline CDR1 is SGHVS and CDR2 is FNYEAQ. The CDR3 totals 16 residues. Trimming removed 1 base from V and 0 bases from J, with 10 bases in between. CDR3 coding DNA: TGTGCCAGCAGCTTAGTACAGGCCCACTCTGGAAACACCATATATTTT. This encodes CASSLVQAHSGNTIYF.

The V call is TRBV5-5, the J call TRBJ1-1; 7 nucleotides line up with TRBD1. This CDR3 has 14 residues. Trimming removed 3 bases from V and 3 bases from J; junction bases left unmatched: 5. Germline V gene sequence: CDR1 SGHKS, CDR2 YYEKEE (reference sequence). The CDR3 here is CASSSDRAHTEAFF. Written as DNA, the CDR3 is TGTGCCAGCAGCTCCGACAGGGCTCACACTGAAGCTTTCTTT. The full variable domain, its missing parts supplied by reference TRBV5-5 and TRBJ1-1, is DAGVTQSPTHLIKTRGQQVTLRCSPISGHKSVSWYQQVLGQGPQFIFQYYEKEERGRGNFPDRFSARQFPNYSSELNVNALLLGDSALYLCASSSDRAHTEAFFGQGTRLTVV.

The CDR3 bases are TGTGCCAGCAGTCTAAACAGGGAGGGAATCAGGGGGCAGTTCTTC. This translates into CASSLNREGIRGQFF. This sequence joins TRBV27 and TRBJ2-1, with a tentative D call TRBD2 (7 bases). The CDR3 sequence is 15 residues long. V dropped 5 bases and J dropped 12 bases, with 23 bases sitting between them. Germline V gene lookup returns CDR1 MNHEY and CDR2 SMNVEV (reference sequence).

The chain joins TRBV6-6 to TRBJ2-7; TRBD1 is a possible D gene (6 bases). CDR1 is MNHNY, CDR2 SVGAGI, per germline (reference sequence). The CDR3 totals 16 residues. Trimming shortened V by 4 bases and J by 0 bases, and 16 bases separated the two germline ends. CDR3 amino acids: CASSSPPGENSYEQYF. Here the CDR3 DNA reads TGTGCCAGCAGTTCCCCCCCAGGGGAGAACTCCTACGAGCAGTACTTC.

This chain links TRBV6-4 with TRBJ2-1; 10 bases fit TRBD1. Looked up from germline, CDR1 is MRHNA and CDR2 is SNTAGT. J lost 5 bases, V lost 3 bases, and 10 bases had no gene match. This CDR3 has 17 residues. CDR3 loop: CASSETVPGQGNNEQFF. Here the CDR3 DNA reads TGTGCCAGCAGTGAAACTGTCCCGGGACAGGGGAACAATGAGCAGTTCTTC.

The rearrangement links TRBV19 to TRBJ1-2; 8 bases are a match to TRBD1. This CDR3 spans 15 amino acids. With 1 base clipped from V and 7 bases from J, the junction kept 8 bases outside the gene matches. CDR1 LNHDA and CDR2 SQIVND come from the germline V gene (reference sequence). CDR3 sequence reads: CASSIGGQGAPGYTF. The CDR3 DNA follows: TGTGCCAGTAGTATAGGGGGGCAGGGGGCTCCTGGCTACACCTTC.

V usage is TRBV2 and J usage is TRBJ1-1, with D possibly being TRBD1 (5 bases). The germline CDR1 and CDR2 sequences are SNHLY and FYNNEI. The V end lost 8 bases, the J end lost 1 base, and 20 bases lay between the germline ends. The CDR3 runs to 16 residues. The CDR3 loop is CASFFLEGARNTEAFF. The CDR3, as DNA: TGTGCCAGCTTTTTCCTAGAAGGGGCCAGGAACACTGAAGCTTTCTTT.

The rearrangement uses TRBV13 and TRBJ1-2; 10 nucleotides line up with TRBD1. Germline CDR1 reads PRHDT; CDR2 reads FYEKMQ (reference sequence). The CDR3 runs 17 residues. The J segment lost 6 bases and the V segment lost 5 bases, leaving 15 bases of the junction unmatched. DNA of the CDR3: TGTGCCAGCAGCCGGGACAGGGGCGAGGGGTTGATGAATGGCTACACCTTC. It codes for CASSRDRGEGLMNGYTF.

The rearrangement joins TRBV6-5 to TRBJ1-2, with 7 bases identical to TRBD1. Germline V lookup: CDR1 MNHEY, CDR2 SVGAGI. The V segment lost 2 bases and the J segment 2 bases; nucleotides outside the gene matches: 8. This CDR3 is 16 amino acids long. This chain's CDR3 is CASSYHRGKENYGYTF. In DNA, the CDR3 is TGTGCCAGCAGTTACCACAGGGGAAAAGAAAACTATGGCTACACCTTC.

The chain combines TRBV5-1 with TRBJ2-7; 9 bases agree with TRBD1. V lost 0 bases, J lost 7 bases, and 8 bases stayed unmatched. Germline V lookup: CDR1 SGHRS, CDR2 YFSETQ. CDR3 size: 15 residues. CDR3 in DNA: TGCGCCAGCAGCTTGGCCGGGACAGGGATGGAAGAGCAGTACTTC. Its translation: CASSLAGTGMEEQYF.

The chain joins TRBV15 to TRBJ2-7, with TRBD1 as a possible D gene (5 bases). Germline CDR1 is LNHNV and CDR2 is YYDKDF (reference sequence). This CDR3 is built from 15 residues. V lost 2 bases and J 4 bases, leaving 15 bases between the germline ends. CDR3 protein: CATSRTPQGSYEQYF. The DNA for the CDR3 is TGTGCCACCAGCAGAACTCCGCAGGGTTCGTACGAGCAGTACTTC.

This chain joins TRBV5-1 and TRBJ1-5; 10 nucleotides line up with TRBD1. With V trimmed by 5 bases and J by 4 bases, 6 bases remained unmatched. CDR3 size: 15 residues. Per the germline V gene, CDR1 is SGHRS and CDR2 is YFSETQ. The CDR3 sequence: CASRAGTGDNQPQHF. The CDR3 region has the DNA TGCGCCAGCAGGGCCGGGACAGGGGATAATCAGCCCCAGCATTTT.

V gene TRBV6-5 combines with J gene TRBJ2-7; D not certain. CDR1 and CDR2 from the germline V gene are MNHEY and SVGAGI. The CDR3 contains 13 residues. V shed 6 bases and J shed 3 bases, with 12 bases lying between them. DNA for the CDR3: TGTGCCAGCAGACCCTACAGCTACTACGAGCAGTACTTC. The encoded protein is CASRPYSYYEQYF.

This chain uses TRBV6-6 with TRBJ1-1; 8 bases match TRBD1. Germline values: CDR1 MNHNY, CDR2 SVGAGI (reference sequence). Trimming removed 6 bases from V and 4 bases from J; junction bases left unmatched: 13. CDR3 length equals 16 residues. CDR3 DNA sequence: TGTGCCAGCAGCACTAAAATTCAGGGGGCGAGCACTGAAGCTTTCTTT. This sequence encodes CASSTKIQGASTEAFF.

The chain couples TRBV9 to TRBJ1-3; 7 bases align to TRBD1. Germline CDR1 reads SGDLS; CDR2 reads YYNGEE. After removal of 4 bases from V and 2 bases from J, the junction contained 6 bases not matched to a gene. The CDR3 spans 15 residues. Written as DNA, the CDR3 is TGTGCCAGCAGCAAGACAGGGCAAACTGGAAACACCATATATTTT. This codes for CASSKTGQTGNTIYF.

This clone showed up just once. This chain links TRBV25-1 with TRBJ2-7; D is unclear. Germline values: CDR1 MGHDK, CDR2 SYGVNS. There are 12 residues in the CDR3. Trimming removed 2 bases at V and 1 base at J, with 3 bases between. DNA of the CDR3: TGTGCCAGCAGTGAAGCGTCCTACGAGCAGTACTTC. This translates into CASSEASYEQYF.

With regard to this clone: One end of the junction varies from germline; a read error may be responsible. This chain joins TRBV27 and TRBJ2-7, with TRBD1 matching 7 bases. The germline V gene encodes CDR1 MNHEY and CDR2 SMNVEV (reference sequence). This CDR3 spans 10 amino acids. CDR3 sequence: CAIPTDRNLF. CDR3 DNA: TGTGCCATTCCCACGGACAGGAATCTCTTC.

The chain couples TRBV7-7 to TRBJ2-5; TRBD1 matches 8 bases. Germline V gene sequence: CDR1 SSHAT, CDR2 FNYEAQ (reference sequence). J was trimmed by 4 bases and V by 0 bases; bases with no gene match: 13. The CDR3 is 18 amino acids. As DNA, the CDR3 is TGTGCCAGCAGCTTAGCGACAGGGGCACTACGATATGGAGAGACCCAGTACTTC. Translated: CASSLATGALRYGETQYF. The whole variable domain, remainder taken from reference TRBV7-7 and TRBJ2-5, is GAGVSQSPRYKVTKRGQDVTLRCDPISSHATLYWYQQALGQGPEFLTYFNYEAQPDKSGLPSDRFSAERPEGSISTLTIQRTEQRDSAMYRCASSLATGALRYGETQYFGPGTRLLVL.

This rearrangement joins TRBV30 to TRBJ2-7, with a possible D match to TRBD2 (5 bases). V was cut by 3 bases and J by 6 bases, with 9 bases left in between. The CDR3 has 11 amino acids. Germline V gene sequence: CDR1 GTSNPN, CDR2 SVGIG (reference sequence). The CDR3 DNA reads as TGTGCCTGGAGAAGCGGCTCCGAGCAGTACTTC. This gives the protein CAWRSGSEQYF.

Here the CDR3 reads CASCRTSGGTYEQYF. CDR3 DNA: TGTGCCAGCTGCCGGACTAGCGGGGGGACCTACGAGCAGTACTTC. V and J are TRBV3-1 (or the pseudogene TRBV3-2) and TRBJ2-7, with 14 bases aligning to TRBD2. CDR1 is LGHDT, CDR2 YNNKEL, per germline (reference sequence). V trimming: 8 bases; J trimming: 2 bases; junction bases outside the gene matches: 5. The CDR3 runs 15 residues.

The chain joins TRBV7-9 to TRBJ1-4, with D maybe TRBD1 (6 bases). In germline, CDR1 is SEHNR, CDR2 FQNEAQ (reference sequence). Trimming cost V 4 bases and J 4 bases, with 10 bases left between them. The CDR3 loop spans 14 amino acids. Here the CDR3 DNA reads TGTGCCAGCAGCTCGGACAGTCTTAATGAAAAACTGTTTTTT. Protein: CASSSDSLNEKLFF.

The chain combines TRBV7-9 with TRBJ1-2; D is unclear. The germline CDR1 and CDR2 sequences are SEHNR and FQNEAQ (reference sequence). This CDR3 is built from 14 residues. Trimming cost V 5 bases and J 5 bases, with 15 bases left between them. The CDR3 spells CASSRLRFGYGYTF. CDR3 sequence (DNA): TGTGCCAGCAGCCGCCTCCGTTTCGGTTATGGCTACACCTTC.

As to this clone: Other DNA sequences within the sample encode an identical CDR3. This sequence joins TRBV10-3 and TRBJ1-2; no definite D call. The CDR3 contains 13 residues. Germline-derived CDR1 and CDR2 are ENHRY and SYGVKD. Deletions cut 0 bases from V and 4 bases from J, with 6 bases between. Here the CDR3 reads CAISESLSYGYTF. The CDR3 DNA is TGTGCCATCAGTGAGTCGTTGAGCTATGGCTACACCTTC.

V usage is TRBV5-1 and J usage is TRBJ1-2, with 7 bases matching TRBD1. Germline V gives CDR1 SGHRS, CDR2 YFSETQ. V shed 0 bases, J shed 2 bases, and the junction held 4 bases outside the gene matches. The CDR3 covers 15 residues. CDR3 protein: CASSLGQGLNYGYTF. The CDR3 DNA follows: TGCGCCAGCAGCTTGGGACAGGGCCTCAACTATGGCTACACCTTC.